This TCR beta chain was captured in a study of T-cell memory formation after mild COVID-19. Study overall: TCR clusters were mostly confined to one donor each.

The CDR3 runs to 14 residues. CDR1 DFQATT and CDR2 SNEGSKA come from the germline V gene (reference sequence). Unmatched junction bases numbered 6, after V lost 6 bases and J lost 2 bases. Study results and caveats: The second-wave clones peaking on day 37 were not confirmed as SARS-CoV-2-specific. Clones shrinking between day 15 and 85 showed a balanced CD4/CD8 split, and those that grew later tilted toward CD4+.

The TCR alpha and TCR beta cDNA libraries, bearing sample barcodes and UMIs, were generated by 5'RACE using constant-segment primers. Each CDR3 protein is one row after TCRdb ran MiXCR on the 5' RACE reads. The repertoire holds 400,000 to 500,000 distinct CDR3 sequences, with 15% to 20% as singletons. This clonotype was observed once. Its matching antigen is unknown. The sample taken for sequencing was PBMCs or a T cell subset sorted from them (not recorded which). The receptor was isolated from a man aged 18 to 30 who had mild COVID-19 (a few samples of this study predate the infection). Cell type and time point are not known. The chain links TRBV20-1 to TRBJ2-1; 8 bases are shared with TRBD1. The CDR3 loop is CSAADRDTYNEQFF. CDR3 coding DNA: TGCAGTGCCGCGGACAGGGATACCTACAATGAGCAGTTCTTC.